The rows below give T cell receptor beta chains drawn from one sample of a study of blood T cell repertoires in COVID-19. Sequencing was performed with immunoSEQ multiplex PCR; in TCRdb, only in-frame clones are kept and a portion is missing. The sample holds around 400,000 clones; around 87% are singletons and the top ten take roughly a tenth. Sequencing was done on a sample of peripheral blood. These receptors were collected from a young woman with COVID-19, enrolled during active disease. CDR3s include the opening cysteine and the closing phenylalanine or tryptophan. Each record gives: J gene, D gene, clone size, V gene, CDR3 DNA, CDR3 protein. The D gene is left open where the match is weak. Clone sizes are given selectively: once, few, many, or a class where the clone is expanded.

TRBJ1-5	TRBD1	-	TRBV27	TGTGCCAGCAGTCAAGGGGGCCGGCCCCAGCATTTT	CASSQGGRPQHF
TRBJ2-1	-	-	TRBV18	TGTGCCAGCTCACCGACGGGAGTTCTTGAGAATGAGCAGTTCTTC	CASSPTGVLENEQFF
TRBJ2-6	-	-	TRBV7-9	TGTGCCAGCAGCATCCCAGGACTGTCGTATACGTCTGGGGCCAACGTCCTGACTTTC	CASSIPGLSYTSGANVLTF
TRBJ2-7	TRBD1	-	TRBV2	TGTGCCTCCACCCACAGGGGGTCTTCCTACGAGCAGTACTTC	CASTHRGSSYEQYF
TRBJ1-5	-	-	TRBV30	TGTGCCTGGAGCACCCCCGGGACACTTAACGGGCAGCCCCAGCATTTT	CAWSTPGTLNGQPQHF
TRBJ2-7	-	-	TRBV4-1	TGCGCCAGCAGCCAAGGTGTTTTAGTCGGCTCCTACGAGCAGTACTTC	CASSQGVLVGSYEQYF
TRBJ1-5	-	once	TRBV19	TGTGCCAGTATAGGCAGGGCAAATCAGCCCCAGCATTTT	CASIGRANQPQHF
TRBJ2-1	-	-	TRBV19	TGTGCCAGTAGCCGACGACAGACCTATATCAACAATGAGCAGTTCTTC	CASSRRQTYINNEQFF
TRBJ1-5	-	once	TRBV24-1	TGTGCCACCAGTGGGGCAGGGTCTAATCAGCCCCAGCATTTT	CATSGAGSNQPQHF
TRBJ2-7	TRBD2	-	TRBV2	TGTGCCAGCGGCGGGAGTCCCTACGAGCAGTACTTC	CASGGSPYEQYF
TRBJ1-1	-	-	TRBV18	TGTGCCAGCTCACCACCGGGGGGGGCTTCTGAAGCTTTCTTT	CASSPPGGASEAFF
TRBJ1-3	TRBD1	-	TRBV18	TGTGCCAGCTCAGCCGGGACAGGGTCTGGAAACACCATATATTTT	CASSAGTGSGNTIYF
TRBJ2-2	TRBD2	-	TRBV30	TGTGCCTGGCGATTCGGGGGGGCCGGGGAGCTGTTTTTT	CAWRFGGAGELFF
TRBJ1-5	-	-	TRBV10-3	TGTGCCATCAGTGTCGGACAGCCCGATAGCAATCAGCCCCAGCATTTT	CAISVGQPDSNQPQHF
TRBJ2-7	-	-	TRBV6-5	TGTGCCAGTCTTACGAGGGTGGGAGAGCAGTACTTC	CASLTRVGEQYF
TRBJ2-1	-	-	TRBV18	TGTGCCAGCTCACCGTCGCAGGGTTTCAATGAGCAGTTCTTC	CASSPSQGFNEQFF
TRBJ1-3	-	-	TRBV7-9	TGTGCCAGCAGCAGGGGGACGGGAGTTGGCACCATATATTTT	CASSRGTGVGTIYF
TRBJ2-7	TRBD1	-	TRBV19	TGTGCCAGTAGTATATTCGACAGGGCCGGAAGCTACGAGCAGTACTTC	CASSIFDRAGSYEQYF
TRBJ2-3	-	-	TRBV7-9	TGTGCCAGCAGCCCATCCATCCCCGGAGGAGGGGATACGCAGTATTTT	CASSPSIPGGGDTQYF
TRBJ2-1	-	-	TRBV4-1	TGCGCCAGCAGCCAAGATGAGTCTCCCTACAATGAGCAGTTCTTC	CASSQDESPYNEQFF
TRBJ2-7	TRBD2	-	TRBV27	TGTGCCAGCAGCTTTCTAGCGGGAGGTGGATACGAGCAGTACTTC	CASSFLAGGGYEQYF
TRBJ2-4	TRBD1	-	TRBV6-5	TGTGCCAGCCATCGACAGGGGGCCAAAAACATTCAGTACTTC	CASHRQGAKNIQYF